Sequencing of this T cell receptor beta chain was carried out in a study of OX40 agonist ivuxolimab in advanced cancers. Germline V gives CDR1 SGHDN, CDR2 FVKESK. The CDR3 length is 15 residues. Trimming shortened V by 4 bases and J by 4 bases, and 14 bases separated the two germline ends. Exclusion of a patient followed from autoimmune disease history or systemic immunosuppression. Clones were sequenced by immunoSEQ multiplex PCR, and TCRdb holds only the in-frame ones, with some missing. The repertoire holds 75,000 to 100,000 clones, with approximately 88% as singletons. The specimen was CD4+ or CD8+ T cells sorted from blood, collected in a trial of the OX40 agonist ivuxolimab. The clonotype originates from an adult with an advanced solid tumor such as melanoma, head and neck, liver or kidney cancer. The V and J genes are TRBV14 and TRBJ1-3, with D hard to call. This CDR3 is CASSPLWGAGNTIYF. The CDR3, as DNA: TGTGCCAGCAGCCCTCTATGGGGAGCGGGAAACACCATATATTTT.